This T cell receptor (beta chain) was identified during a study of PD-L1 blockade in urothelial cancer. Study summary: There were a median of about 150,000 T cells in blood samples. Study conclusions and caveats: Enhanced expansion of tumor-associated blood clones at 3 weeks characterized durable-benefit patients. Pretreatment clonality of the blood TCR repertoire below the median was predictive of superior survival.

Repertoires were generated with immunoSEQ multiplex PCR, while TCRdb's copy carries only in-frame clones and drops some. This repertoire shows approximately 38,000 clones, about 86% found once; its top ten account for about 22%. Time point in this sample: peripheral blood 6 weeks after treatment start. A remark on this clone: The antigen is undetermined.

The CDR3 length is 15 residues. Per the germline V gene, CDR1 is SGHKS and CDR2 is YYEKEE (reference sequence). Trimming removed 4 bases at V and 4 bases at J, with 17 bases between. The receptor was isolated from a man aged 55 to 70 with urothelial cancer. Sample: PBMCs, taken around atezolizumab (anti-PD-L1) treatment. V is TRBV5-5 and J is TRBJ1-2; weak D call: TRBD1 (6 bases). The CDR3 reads CASSPEIDRPYGYTF. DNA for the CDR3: TGTGCCAGCAGCCCAGAAATCGACAGGCCCTATGGCTACACCTTC. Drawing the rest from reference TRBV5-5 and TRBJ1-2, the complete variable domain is DAGVTQSPTHLIKTRGQQVTLRCSPISGHKSVSWYQQVLGQGPQFIFQYYEKEERGRGNFPDRFSARQFPNYSSELNVNALLLGDSALYLCASSPEIDRPYGYTFGSGTRLTVV.